The sequence of this TCR beta chain was determined in a study of CD8 T cells in Susac syndrome. Trimming left V 4 bases short and J 8 bases short, with 9 bases between. The CDR3 is 11 amino acids. Per the germline V gene, CDR1 is DFQATT and CDR2 is SNEGSKA (reference sequence). Random hexamers served to reverse transcribe about 0.5 to 1 ug RNA. TCRdb re-called the immunoSEQ multiplex PCR reads with MiXCR, one entry per CDR3 protein. The sample has some 150,000 distinct CDR3 sequences; roughly 95% are singletons. This receptor was identified in a human donor with Susac syndrome. The sequencing input was CD4+ T cells from PBMCs. The V call is TRBV20-1, the J call TRBJ2-4; no firm D call. The CDR3 DNA reads as TGCAGTGCTACCACTCCCTACATTCAGTACTTC. Translating it yields CSATTPYIQYF.